This TCR beta chain was identified in a study of blood T cell repertoires in COVID-19. Study at large: PBMCs, B-cell-depleted T cells, or T cells provided the cDNA or gDNA that made up the material.

Original data processing: Cell counts per sample came from amplifying reference gene primers. The data were produced by immunoSEQ multiplex PCR, yet TCRdb's version contains in-frame clones alone and is incomplete. V and J calls and clone size come straight from that table; D and trimming were deduced from the DNA. The sample comprises about 36,000 clones, over 75% of which are singletons, and around 5% rests with the top ten. The source is a human donor in a cohort sampled during active COVID-19. The sample comprised peripheral blood.

The DNA of the CDR3 is TGCGCCAGCAGCCAGCTGGACAGGGCAGGCACTGAAGCTTTCTTT. Amino acids: CASSQLDRAGTEAFF. The chain links TRBV5-1 to TRBJ1-1; 8 bases are a match to TRBD1. The CDR3 length is 15 residues. Germline V lookup: CDR1 SGHRS, CDR2 YFSETQ. V shed 4 bases, J shed 4 bases, and the junction held 9 bases outside the gene matches.